These 30 T cell receptor beta chains came from one sample sequenced in a study of PD-L1 blockade in urothelial cancer. The protocol was immunoSEQ multiplex PCR, while the TCRdb copy is restricted to in-frame clones and leaves out a portion. The data hold tens of thousands of clones, with about four fifths observed a single time. Source: PBMCs, taken around atezolizumab (anti-PD-L1) treatment. Every receptor here comes from a man between 65 and 79 years old with urothelial cancer.

The chain joins TRBV27 to TRBJ2-5; 7 nucleotides line up with TRBD1. V shed 5 bases, J shed 2 bases, and the junction held 8 bases outside the gene matches. The CDR3 runs to 15 residues. CDR1 and CDR2 (germline): MNHEY, SMNVEV (reference sequence). In DNA form, the CDR3 reads TGTGCCAGCAGTGGCCGGGACAGCATACAAGAGACCCAGTACTTC. Residues: CASSGRDSIQETQYF.

This chain connects TRBV5-1 to TRBJ1-4; 9 bases agree with TRBD1. The CDR3 is 14 residues long. Germline V gene lookup returns CDR1 SGHRS and CDR2 YFSETQ. The ends lost 3 bases at V and 5 bases at J; junction bases unmatched: 2. The CDR3 spells CASSSGQGNEKLFF. For the CDR3, the DNA is TGCGCCAGCAGCTCAGGACAGGGGAATGAAAAACTGTTTTTT.

Notes on this clone: Since the CDR3 does not end with the conserved phenylalanine or tryptophan, this likely comes from a read error. Because the CDR3's place on the DNA is in doubt, the DNA is left out and the CDR3 is given as listed by TCRdb. The chain links TRBV2 to TRBJ2-7; TRBD1 is the table's D call and was not checked against the DNA. Counting both end residues, the CDR3 totals 12 amino acids. CDR1 and CDR2 from the germline V gene are SNHLY and FYNNEI. The CDR3 reads CASSQRLDRGSL.

J is TRBJ2-7 and V is TRBV5-8, with 7 bases that match TRBD1. The CDR3 runs to 15 residues. Germline lookup yields CDR1 SGHTS and CDR2 YDEGEE. J lost 6 bases, V lost 0 bases, and 9 bases had no gene match. CDR3 region: CASSLARNRGGEQYF. The CDR3 DNA is TGTGCCAGCAGCTTGGCCCGAAACAGGGGTGGCGAGCAGTACTTC.

Only one count was recorded for this clone. The CDR3 here is CATSGQGGGTQYF. CDR3 nucleotides: TGTGCCACCAGTGGACAGGGCGGAGGGACCCAGTACTTC. The V gene is TRBV15, the J gene TRBJ2-5; the match to TRBD1 covers 8 bases. This CDR3 is 13 amino acids long. The germline V gene encodes CDR1 LNHNV and CDR2 YYDKDF (reference sequence). With 6 bases clipped from V and 7 bases from J, the junction kept 7 bases outside the gene matches.

This chain uses TRBV10-3 with TRBJ2-3; 7 nucleotides align to TRBD1. The V gene's germline CDR1 is ENHRY and CDR2 SYGVKD. V was pared by 2 bases and J by 6 bases, with 14 bases of the junction left unmatched. The CDR3 contains 17 residues. The CDR3 protein is CAISEGTVGGAGDTQYF. The CDR3 DNA reads as TGTGCCATCAGTGAGGGGACCGTAGGGGGCGCCGGTGATACGCAGTATTTT.

In this sample, this clone turned up a few times. This chain uses TRBV4-1 with TRBJ1-5, with D unresolved. The CDR3 contains 15 residues. Trimming removed 0 bases at V and 7 bases at J, with 13 bases between. Germline CDR1 reads MGHRA; CDR2 reads YSYEKL. CDR3 DNA: TGCGCCAGCAGCCAAGATCAAGGGAGCGTACAGCCCCAGCATTTT. Its protein product is CASSQDQGSVQPQHF.

This clone has only a few counts. The chain joins TRBV14 to TRBJ2-7, with TRBD1 matching over 8 bases. Losses at the gene ends were 6 bases for V and 6 bases for J; bases not matched to a gene: 10. The CDR3 is 14 residues long. From germline, CDR1 is SGHDN and CDR2 FVKESK. The CDR3 is CASRHGQGFGEQYF. The CDR3 DNA reads TGTGCCAGCAGGCACGGACAGGGATTTGGCGAGCAGTACTTC.

This clone was recorded a few times. The J gene is TRBJ2-7, the V gene TRBV7-6, with 12 bases aligning to TRBD2. The CDR3 length is 17 residues. Germline-derived CDR1 and CDR2 are SGHVS and FNYEAQ. The ends lost 1 base at V and 6 bases at J; junction bases unmatched: 10. The CDR3 spells CASSLVPSSGGAAEQYF. CDR3 sequence (DNA): TGTGCCAGCAGCTTAGTTCCCTCTAGCGGGGGGGCCGCCGAGCAGTACTTC.

CDR3 sequence: CASSPRTARGVQETQYF. CDR3 DNA: TGTGCCAGTAGTCCGAGGACAGCCCGGGGGGTCCAAGAGACCCAGTACTTC. This chain links TRBV19 with TRBJ2-5; possibly TRBD2 for D (7 bases). Deletions cut 5 bases from V and 1 base from J, with 20 bases between. The CDR3 contains 17 residues. The germline V gene has CDR1 LNHDA and CDR2 SQIVND (reference sequence).

This clone was counted only a few times. The CDR3 DNA reads as TGTGCCAGCAGCCTGTACTCGAGCGGAGGCACAGATACGCAGTATTTT. Amino acids: CASSLYSSGGTDTQYF. The genes are TRBV14 and TRBJ2-3; D possibly corresponds to TRBD2 (5 bases). V lost 4 bases and J lost 1, with 15 bases in between. CDR3 length: 16 amino acids. Per germline, CDR1 SGHDN and CDR2 FVKESK.

CDR3 sequence: CASSLDRGPTNYGYTF. CDR3 nucleotide sequence: TGTGCCAGCAGCTTAGACAGGGGGCCCACTAACTATGGCTACACCTTC. This chain links TRBV6-4 with TRBJ1-2; 10 positions match TRBD1. V lost 6 bases, J lost 0 bases, and 7 bases stayed unmatched. The CDR3 has 16 residues. Per the germline V gene, CDR1 is MRHNA and CDR2 is SNTAGT.

This clone was seen just once. The genes are TRBV7-9 and TRBJ2-7; 7 positions match TRBD2. V shed 5 bases and J 2 bases; nucleotides not matched to a gene: 15. The CDR3 contains 17 residues. CDR1 is SEHNR, CDR2 FQNEAQ, per germline (reference sequence). CDR3 coding DNA: TGTGCCAGCAGCGACCGGGACTACACAGCAGGGACCTACGAGCAGTACTTC. It yields the protein CASSDRDYTAGTYEQYF.

A few counts support this clone. J is TRBJ1-1 and V is TRBV6-4; TRBD1 might be the D (6 bases). CDR3 length equals 13 residues. The germline gives CDR1 MRHNA, CDR2 SNTAGT. Trimming shortened V by 5 bases and J by 0 bases, and 7 bases separated the two germline ends. As DNA, the CDR3 is TGTGCCAGCAGTCCAGGGGTGAACACTGAAGCTTTCTTT. Its translation is CASSPGVNTEAFF.

The chain recombines TRBV5-6 with TRBJ2-5; the D gene is possibly TRBD1 (6 bases). V lost 0 bases, J lost 5 bases, and 14 bases lay in between. The CDR3 runs 15 residues. Germline CDR1 reads SGHDT; CDR2 reads YYEEEE. The CDR3, as DNA: TGTGCCAGCAGCTTGGGATCTACAGGGATGGAGACCCAGTACTTC. Its protein is CASSLGSTGMETQYF.

The rearrangement joins TRBV6-6 to TRBJ1-6; tentative D call: TRBD1 (5 bases). CDR3 length: 14 residues. V was trimmed by 4 bases and J by 5 bases, leaving 9 bases between them. Germline V gene sequence: CDR1 MNHNY, CDR2 SVGAGI (reference sequence). CDR3 amino acids: CASSSPGNNSPLHF. The CDR3 nucleotides read TGTGCCAGCAGTTCGCCAGGGAATAATTCACCCCTCCACTTT.

The chain recombines TRBV27 with TRBJ1-2; D uncertain. Germline lookup yields CDR1 MNHEY and CDR2 SMNVEV (reference sequence). The CDR3 loop spans 13 amino acids. Trimming cost V 5 bases and J 3 bases, with 10 bases left between them. The CDR3 region is CASSPRNDYGYTF. Here the CDR3 DNA reads TGTGCCAGCAGTCCCCGTAATGACTATGGCTACACCTTC.

This rearrangement joins TRBV18 to TRBJ1-1; D remains unclear. This CDR3 is 12 amino acids long. In germline, CDR1 is KGHSH, CDR2 LQKENI. V dropped 5 bases and J dropped 5 bases, with 9 bases sitting between them. CDR3 loop: CASSSQRTEAFF. DNA of the CDR3: TGTGCCAGCTCATCTCAGAGGACTGAAGCTTTCTTT.

The J gene is TRBJ2-3, the V gene TRBV7-3, with a tentative D call TRBD1 (5 bases). The CDR3 sequence is 15 residues long. Trimming removed 5 bases from V and 1 base from J, with 13 bases in between. Germline assignment: CDR1 SGHTA and CDR2 FQGTGA. The CDR3 nucleotides read TGTGCCAGCAGCGTGGGTGGGGCGGGCACAGATACGCAGTATTTT. Translating it yields CASSVGGAGTDTQYF.

The V and J genes are TRBV6-6 and TRBJ1-1; 8 bases map to TRBD1. J lost 8 bases, V lost 8 bases, and 7 bases had no gene match. The CDR3 is 12 residues long. CDR1 is MNHNY and CDR2 is SVGAGI in the germline V gene (reference sequence). CDR3 residues: CASGQGAGEAFF. CDR3 sequence (DNA): TGTGCCAGCGGGCAGGGGGCAGGAGAAGCTTTCTTT.

This clone has just one count. The chain links TRBV5-6 to TRBJ1-1; D is unresolved. CDR3 size: 13 residues. Looked up from germline, CDR1 is SGHDT and CDR2 is YYEEEE. V shed 0 bases and J shed 11 bases, with 14 bases lying between them. The CDR3 DNA reads as TGTGCCAGCAGCTTGGTTTCACCCGGGATGGCTTTCTTT. This translates into CASSLVSPGMAFF.

The rearrangement uses TRBV5-1 and TRBJ2-3; 8 bases line up with TRBD2. With 4 bases clipped from V and 3 bases from J, the junction kept 10 bases outside the gene matches. Germline CDR1 and CDR2: SGHRS and YFSETQ. The CDR3 has 16 residues. The CDR3 sequence is CASSREGGGLTDTQYF. The CDR3 DNA reads TGCGCCAGCAGCCGGGAGGGGGGGGGCTTGACAGATACGCAGTATTTT.

This rearrangement joins TRBV4-2 to TRBJ1-5; D possibly corresponds to TRBD1 (5 bases). CDR1 and CDR2 (germline): LGHNA, YNFKEQ. V gave up 0 bases and J gave up 0 bases, with 12 bases separating them. The CDR3 runs to 17 residues. CDR3 amino acids: CASSQDQGADSNQPQHF. CDR3 DNA sequence: TGTGCCAGCAGCCAAGATCAGGGCGCCGATAGCAATCAGCCCCAGCATTTT.

This chain links TRBV2 with TRBJ2-1; TRBD1 matches 9 bases. This CDR3 has 17 residues. The J segment lost 8 bases and the V segment lost 3 bases, leaving 14 bases of the junction unmatched. Germline CDR1 is SNHLY and CDR2 is FYNNEI. The DNA of the CDR3 is TGTGCCAGCAGTGACGGAACAACAGGGGGCGCGGTTGATGAGCAGTTCTTC. Translating it yields CASSDGTTGGAVDEQFF.

The chain links TRBV5-1 to TRBJ2-7, with TRBD2 identical over 10 bases. Trimming at V came to 4 bases and at J to 2 bases, leaving 9 bases not matched to a gene. Germline-derived CDR1 and CDR2 are SGHRS and YFSETQ. This CDR3 has 16 amino acids. The CDR3: CASSPSWSGGAYEQYF. The CDR3 DNA reads as TGCGCCAGCAGCCCCTCCTGGAGCGGGGGGGCCTACGAGCAGTACTTC.

This sequence joins TRBV15 and TRBJ2-5, with TRBD2 matching 8 bases. Trimming removed 1 base from V and 2 bases from J; junction bases left unmatched: 3. CDR1 is LNHNV and CDR2 is YYDKDF in the germline V gene (reference sequence). The CDR3 totals 15 residues. DNA of the CDR3: TGTGCCACCAGCAGAGGTAGCGGGGCACAAGAGACCCAGTACTTC. This encodes CATSRGSGAQETQYF. The full variable domain, with the rest looked up from reference TRBV15 and TRBJ2-5, is DAMVIQNPRYQVTQFGKPVTLSCSQTLNHNVMYWYQQKSSQAPKLLFHYYDKDFNNEADTPDNFQSRRPNTSFCFLDIRSPGLGDTAMYLCATSRGSGAQETQYFGPGTRLLVL.

This sequence joins TRBV15 and TRBJ2-3; TRBD2 matches at 7 bases. The germline V gene has CDR1 LNHNV and CDR2 YYDKDF (reference sequence). The CDR3 length is 17 residues. The junction had 15 bases not matched to a gene; V was cut back by 4 bases and J by 5 bases. In DNA, the CDR3 is TGTGCCACCAGCACAGAGTTGACCAGCGGGGTGGGAGATACGCAGTATTTT. It yields the protein CATSTELTSGVGDTQYF.

The chain couples TRBV5-4 to TRBJ2-2; perhaps TRBD1 as D (6 bases). Trimming pared 1 base from V and 0 bases from J, leaving 7 bases between. The CDR3 consists of 15 residues. The germline V gene encodes CDR1 SGHNT and CDR2 YYREEE (reference sequence). The CDR3 DNA is TGTGCCAGCAGCTTGAACAGGGCGAACACCGGGGAGCTGTTTTTT. Translated, it gives CASSLNRANTGELFF. Full variable domain (missing parts from reference TRBV5-4 and TRBJ2-2): ETGVTQSPTHLIKTRGQQVTLRCSSQSGHNTVSWYQQALGQGPQFIFQYYREEENGRGNFPPRFSGLQFPNYSSELNVNALELDDSALYLCASSLNRANTGELFFGEGSRLTVL.

V is TRBV7-3 and J is TRBJ2-1; a possible D gene is TRBD2 (7 bases). This CDR3 has 14 residues. Trimming pared 8 bases from V and 8 bases from J, leaving 19 bases between. Germline V gene sequence: CDR1 SGHTA, CDR2 FQGTGA. CDR3 nucleotide sequence: TGTGCCAGCGGGAGGGGGGGCTCTCCCCATGAGCAGTTCTTC. Translating it yields CASGRGGSPHEQFF. Full variable domain (outside the CDR3, taken from reference TRBV7-3 and TRBJ2-1): GAGVSQTPSNKVTEKGKYVELRCDPISGHTALYWYRQSLGQGPEFLIYFQGTGAADDSGLPNDRFFAVRPEGSVSTLKIQRTERGDSAVYLCASGRGGSPHEQFFGPGTRLTVL.

This clone was observed a handful of times. The V and J genes are TRBV6-1 and TRBJ1-5; TRBD1 might be the D (5 bases). V was cut by 2 bases and J by 0 bases, with 14 bases left in between. The CDR3 has 17 residues. In germline, CDR1 is MNHNS, CDR2 SASEGT. The CDR3 reads CASSERVTGDSNQPQHF. In DNA, the CDR3 is TGTGCCAGCAGTGAAAGGGTCACGGGGGATAGCAATCAGCCCCAGCATTTT.